This T cell receptor (beta chain) was retrieved from a study of monozygotic twins with inflammatory bowel disease. Whole-study findings and limits: Some repertoire variability may stem from patients' differing immunosuppressive treatments.

For this clonotype: Its specificity is unknown.

Germline assignment: CDR1 SGHRS and CDR2 YFSETQ. CDR3 length equals 17 residues. The authors used 3500 ng of total RNA per TCR library. A 6-nucleotide sample barcode was carried by the UMIs, which template switching added. From the 5' RACE reads, TCRdb lists one entry per CDR3 protein and no DNA. The listing records roughly 200,000 distinct CDR3 sequences. The sample comprised blood. The V call is TRBV5-1, the J call TRBJ1-2. This clonotype was sampled from a human donor with ulcerative colitis or Crohn's disease, or a healthy co-twin of an affected twin (not recorded which). CDR3 residues: CASSLEMTRGFNYGYTF.